This note documents a single TCR beta chain sequence. The V end lost 3 bases, the J end lost 5 bases, and 10 bases lay between the germline ends. CDR1 GTSNPN and CDR2 SVGIG come from the germline V gene (reference sequence). This CDR3 spans 13 amino acids. This entry comes from a study of T cells in Graves' hyperthyroidism and ophthalmopathy. Researchers amplified the TCR beta CDR3 regions from RNA transcripts. First-round RT-PCR of the TCR CDR3 relied on the HTBI primer set. TCRdb used MiXCR to reprocess the multiplex PCR reads, holding one entry per CDR3 protein. Of 300,000 to 450,000 distinct CDR3 sequences in the sample, roughly 14% were seen once.

The TCR comes from a woman under 30 with Graves' hyperthyroidism that later progressed to Graves' ophthalmopathy. Input material: blood. The chain employs TRBV30 and TRBJ1-4; D is ambiguous. The CDR3 DNA reads as TGTGCCTGGAGGGGGAACGCCAATGAAAAACTGTTTTTT. Encoded protein: CAWRGNANEKLFF.